The T cell receptor (beta chain) described here comes from a study of beta chain features in type 1 diabetes. Study information: In age, gender and cell yields, patients were similar to healthy donors. Examined across all samples were 90 million to 130 million sorted cells. Findings of the study overall: Shorter TCRB CDR3s, moderately but significantly so, were found in Type 1 diabetes patients in all four CD4+ subsets. VDJ junctions from type 1 diabetes patients carried fewer insertions and larger deletions.

Of note for this clone: Antigen specificity is unknown.

Using CD45RO/CCR7/CD25/CD127/CD95/CD27, CD4+ naive, central memory, regulatory and stem cell-like memory cells were sorted. Expressed TCRB transcripts were sequenced because the isolated RNA had all been reverse transcribed beforehand. Clones were sequenced by immunoSEQ multiplex PCR, and TCRdb holds only the in-frame ones, with some missing. Among 120,000 or so clones listed, 15% to 20% were seen once. Trimming removed 5 bases from V and 4 bases from J; junction bases left unmatched: 5. Germline lookup yields CDR1 SGHTA and CDR2 FQGNSA. The CDR3 runs 13 residues. The chain employs TRBV7-2 and TRBJ2-7, with TRBD1 matching 7 bases. The sequenced sample was central memory CD4+ T cells from blood. The clonotype was recovered from a man aged 18 to 29 with type 1 diabetes. CDR3 sequence reads: CASSNGQVYEQYF. CDR3 nucleotide sequence: TGTGCCAGCAGCAACGGACAGGTGTACGAGCAGTACTTC.